The 17 T cell receptor beta chains below all came from one sample that was sequenced in a study of CD8 T cells in ankylosing spondylitis. Each CDR3 protein gets one entry after TCRdb re-called the 5' RACE reads with MiXCR. The data show about 390,000 distinct CDR3 sequences, 20% to 25% seen once. These receptors have no known antigen. Overall study results and limits: Made up of several highly homologous variants, a TCR beta motif appeared characteristic of ankylosing spondylitis blood.

The sequenced sample was blood, either unsorted or a sorted T cell fraction (not recorded which). Receptors originate from a male donor with ankylosing spondylitis.

This chain's CDR3 is CASSVAHGGEQYF. Written as DNA, the CDR3 is TGTGCCAGCAGCGTAGCTCACGGCGGGGAGCAGTACTTC. V usage is TRBV9 and J usage is TRBJ2-7; weak D call: TRBD2 (5 bases). V was pared by 0 bases and J by 7 bases, with 11 bases between. The CDR3 has 13 residues. CDR1 and CDR2 from the germline V gene are SGDLS and YYNGEE.

Comments on this clonotype: One end of the junction varies from germline; a read error may be responsible. The chain recombines TRBV20-1 with TRBJ1-3; D gene unclear. Per the germline V gene, CDR1 is DFQATT and CDR2 is SNEGSKA (reference sequence). The CDR3 is made up of 12 amino acids. DNA for the CDR3: TGCAGTGCTAGGAATGTGGGAAACACCAAATATTTT. It encodes CSARNVGNTKYF.

In this sample, this clonotype turned up a few times. The chain is built from TRBV7-7 and TRBJ2-2, with a weak D call TRBD1 (5 bases). Trimming left V 4 bases short and J 1 base short, with 7 bases between. Germline CDR1 is SSHAT and CDR2 is FNYEAQ (reference sequence). The CDR3 extends over 14 amino acids. CDR3 in amino acids: CASSSGQNTGELFF. CDR3 DNA: TGTGCCAGCAGCTCCGGACAGAACACCGGGGAGCTGTTTTTT.

In this sample, this clonotype turned up a few times. The chain couples TRBV20-1 to TRBJ2-2; D may be TRBD1 or TRBD2 (6 bases each). The CDR3 contains 14 residues. V was clipped by 6 bases and J by 4 bases, with 15 bases between them. From germline, CDR1 is DFQATT and CDR2 SNEGSKA (reference sequence). The CDR3 region is CSASSPGATGELFF. The CDR3 coding sequence is TGCAGTGCCTCAAGCCCGGGGGCCACCGGGGAGCTGTTTTTT.

V is TRBV27 and J is TRBJ1-2; maybe TRBD1 (5 bases). V lost 6 bases to trimming and J lost 3 bases, with 11 bases between them. The germline V gene encodes CDR1 MNHEY and CDR2 SMNVEV (reference sequence). CDR3 size: 13 residues. CDR3: CASSLGTYYGYTF. CDR3 coding DNA: TGTGCCAGCAGCCTAGGGACTTACTATGGCTACACCTTC.

J is TRBJ2-1 and V is TRBV29-1; TRBD2 might be the D (6 bases). The V and J ends lost 5 bases and 1 base respectively, with 15 bases between them. The CDR3 runs 15 residues. Germline V CDR1 and CDR2: SQVTM, ANQGSEA. The CDR3 DNA reads TGCAGCGTTTCGCGGGAAGGAGGATCCTACAATGAGCAGTTCTTC. Encoded protein: CSVSREGGSYNEQFF.

This clonotype was picked up a small number of times. The V call is TRBV18, the J call TRBJ2-5; D is possibly TRBD2 (5 bases). Germline V gene sequence: CDR1 KGHSH, CDR2 LQKENI. V shed 4 bases and J shed 1 base, with 7 bases lying between them. The CDR3 is made up of 13 amino acids. The CDR3 DNA reads TGTGCCAGCTCACGGGAGTCCCAAGAGACCCAGTACTTC. Translating gives CASSRESQETQYF.

The rearrangement links TRBV29-1 to TRBJ2-6; no firm D call. Germline-derived CDR1 and CDR2 are SQVTM and ANQGSEA. This CDR3 is built from 13 residues. V gave up 4 bases and J gave up 2 bases, with 6 bases separating them. CDR3 nucleotide sequence: TGCAGCGTTGGAGTACCTGGGGCCAACGTCCTGACTTTC. Translated: CSVGVPGANVLTF.

The chain employs TRBV9 and TRBJ1-1; D remains unclear. This CDR3 is 13 amino acids long. CDR1 SGDLS and CDR2 YYNGEE come from the germline V gene. Trimming took 3 bases from V and 11 from J, leaving 17 bases between them. DNA of the CDR3: TGTGCCAGCAGCGGTCGTTTTGACTCACCCGCTTTCTTT. Its protein product is CASSGRFDSPAFF.

This clonotype was counted only a few times. V is TRBV19 and J is TRBJ2-5; 7 bases agree with TRBD1. There are 14 residues in the CDR3. Unmatched junction bases numbered 11, after V lost 8 bases and J lost 5 bases. Germline V gene lookup returns CDR1 LNHDA and CDR2 SQIVND (reference sequence). CDR3 sequence (DNA): TGTGCCAGTTTGGACAGGTTTGGGTCGGAGACCCAGTACTTC. Protein sequence: CASLDRFGSETQYF.

This clonotype was found many times. The gene calls are TRBV20-1 and TRBJ2-7, with D tentatively TRBD2 (6 bases). Germline V gene sequence: CDR1 DFQATT, CDR2 SNEGSKA (reference sequence). CDR3 size: 12 residues. V lost 6 bases to trimming and J lost 3 bases, with 12 bases between them. The CDR3 protein is CSASGSGYEQYF. The CDR3 nucleotides are TGCAGTGCCTCGGGTAGCGGCTACGAGCAGTACTTC.

This clonotype came up a few times. The V and J genes are TRBV20-1 and TRBJ2-3, with D hard to call. Germline CDR1 and CDR2: DFQATT and SNEGSKA (reference sequence). V was clipped by 6 bases and J by 0 bases, with 7 bases between them. The CDR3 spans 12 residues. CDR3 loop: CSAPFSTDTQYF. The CDR3 DNA sequence: TGCAGTGCCCCTTTTAGCACAGATACGCAGTATTTT.

This clonotype was detected a few times. The chain combines TRBV5-5 with TRBJ2-1; no definite D call. Germline-derived CDR1 and CDR2 are SGHKS and YYEKEE (reference sequence). V lost 1 base, J lost 5 bases, and 7 bases lay in between. CDR3 size: 13 residues. DNA of the CDR3: TGTGCCAGCAGCTTGCCCCTTCACAATGAGCAGTTCTTC. As protein: CASSLPLHNEQFF.

V gene TRBV6-2 or TRBV6-3 combines with J gene TRBJ1-1, with D hard to call. Germline values: CDR1 MNHEY, CDR2 SVGEGT. Between the trimmed V and J ends, which lost 10 bases and 6 bases, there was a span of 12 bases. The CDR3 extends over 11 amino acids. DNA of the CDR3: TGTGCCACCTTAGGGTGGGCTGAAGCTTTCTTT. Amino acid sequence: CATLGWAEAFF.

The chain combines TRBV7-9 with TRBJ2-5, with TRBD2 identical over 7 bases. From germline, CDR1 is SEHNR and CDR2 FQNEAQ (reference sequence). Losses at the gene ends were 7 bases for V and 5 bases for J; bases not matched to a gene: 16. The CDR3 is 16 residues long. The CDR3, as DNA: TGTGCCAGCACCCTTCGCCGCGTTAGCGGGTGGGAGACCCAGTACTTC. This encodes CASTLRRVSGWETQYF.

V and J are TRBV12-3 or TRBV12-4 and TRBJ2-1, with D perhaps TRBD2 (6 bases). The germline V and J ends were trimmed by 3 bases and 9 bases, with 15 bases remaining between them. CDR3 size: 14 residues. CDR3 sequence (DNA): TGTGCCAGCAGTTTTGTCCGGGAGTGGGGTGAGCAGTTCTTC. It codes for CASSFVREWGEQFF.

The chain joins TRBV20-1 to TRBJ2-3; 9 bases fit TRBD2. The CDR3 has 13 residues. Germline V gene sequence: CDR1 DFQATT, CDR2 SNEGSKA (reference sequence). The ends lost 7 bases at V and 2 bases at J; junction bases unmatched: 4. CDR3 sequence (DNA): TGCAGTGTGGCTAGCGGGACCACAGATACGCAGTATTTT. As protein: CSVASGTTDTQYF.